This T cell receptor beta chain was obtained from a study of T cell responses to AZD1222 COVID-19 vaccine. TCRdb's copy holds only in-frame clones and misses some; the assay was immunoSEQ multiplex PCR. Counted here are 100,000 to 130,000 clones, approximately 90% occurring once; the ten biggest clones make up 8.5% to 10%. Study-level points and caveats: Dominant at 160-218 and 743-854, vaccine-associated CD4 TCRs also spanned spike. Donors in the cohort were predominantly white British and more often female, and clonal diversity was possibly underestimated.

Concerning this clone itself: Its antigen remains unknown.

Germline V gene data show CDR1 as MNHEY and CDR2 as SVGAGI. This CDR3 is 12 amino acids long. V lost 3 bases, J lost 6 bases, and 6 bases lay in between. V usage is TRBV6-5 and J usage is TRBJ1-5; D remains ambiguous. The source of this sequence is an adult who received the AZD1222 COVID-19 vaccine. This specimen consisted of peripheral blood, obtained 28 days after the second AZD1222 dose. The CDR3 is CASSYPGQPQHF. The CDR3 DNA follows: TGTGCCAGCAGTTATCCGGGTCAGCCCCAGCATTTT.